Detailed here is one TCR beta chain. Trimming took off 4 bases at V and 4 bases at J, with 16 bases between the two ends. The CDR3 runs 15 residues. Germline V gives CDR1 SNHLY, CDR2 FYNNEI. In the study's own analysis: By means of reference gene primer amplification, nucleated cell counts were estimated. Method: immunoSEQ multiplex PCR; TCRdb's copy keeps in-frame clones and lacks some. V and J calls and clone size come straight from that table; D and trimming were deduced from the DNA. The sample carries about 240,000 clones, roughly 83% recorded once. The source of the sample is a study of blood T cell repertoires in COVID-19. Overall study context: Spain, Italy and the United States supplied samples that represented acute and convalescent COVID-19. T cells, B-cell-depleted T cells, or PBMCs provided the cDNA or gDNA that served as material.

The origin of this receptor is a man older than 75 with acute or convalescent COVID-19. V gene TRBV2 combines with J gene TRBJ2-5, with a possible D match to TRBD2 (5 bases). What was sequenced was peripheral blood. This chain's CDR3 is CASSGNSGGPETQYF. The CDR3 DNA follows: TGTGCCAGCAGTGGAAACTCCGGAGGCCCAGAGACCCAGTACTTC.